These T cell receptor beta chains were read from a single sample in a study of T and B cells in COVID-19 patients. TCRdb reprocessed the multiplex PCR reads via MiXCR and lists one record per CDR3 protein. The data hold 7,000 to 9,000 distinct CDR3 sequences, with 37% observed a single time. Sequenced sample: blood. The origin of the receptors is a human donor with active COVID-19. CDR3s include the opening cysteine and the closing phenylalanine or tryptophan. A D gene is named only where the DNA matches it firmly. Expanded clones are given a class, and other clones once, few, many or no size at all.

j_gene: TRBJ2-3; d_gene: TRBD2; v_gene: TRBV11-3; abundance: medium-sized; CDR3aa: CASSQNLGLAVSTDTQYF; CDR3nt: TGTGCCAGCAGTCAAAACCTAGGACTAGCGGTTAGCACAGATACGCAGTATTTT
j_gene: TRBJ2-1; d_gene: .; v_gene: TRBV29-1; abundance: medium-sized; CDR3aa: CSVEQRSSYNEQFF; CDR3nt: TGCAGCGTTGAACAGCGGAGCTCCTACAATGAGCAGTTCTTC
j_gene: TRBJ2-3; d_gene: TRBD2; v_gene: TRBV6-2/TRBV6-3; abundance: few; CDR3aa: CASSETSGAITDTQYF; CDR3nt: TGTGCCAGCAGTGAGACTAGCGGGGCAATAACAGATACGCAGTATTTT
j_gene: TRBJ2-7; d_gene: .; v_gene: TRBV5-6; abundance: .; CDR3aa: CASSLGLREQYF; CDR3nt: TGTGCCAGCAGCTTGGGGTTAAGGGAGCAGTACTTC
j_gene: TRBJ1-6; d_gene: TRBD1; v_gene: TRBV5-6; abundance: few; CDR3aa: CASSRTDLGTGNSPLHF; CDR3nt: TGTGCCAGCAGCCGGACAGATCTAGGGACAGGTAATTCACCCCTCCACTTT
j_gene: TRBJ2-3; d_gene: TRBD1; v_gene: TRBV18; abundance: few; CDR3aa: CASSPGQGRADTQYF; CDR3nt: TGTGCCAGCTCACCGGGACAGGGGCGCGCAGATACGCAGTATTTT
j_gene: TRBJ2-7; d_gene: .; v_gene: TRBV20-1; abundance: .; CDR3aa: CSASQAGRDYYEQYF; CDR3nt: TGCAGTGCTAGCCAGGCGGGCAGAGACTACTACGAGCAGTACTTC
j_gene: TRBJ2-1; d_gene: TRBD1; v_gene: TRBV6-2/TRBV6-3; abundance: .; CDR3aa: CASSYAGTANNEQFF; CDR3nt: TGTGCCAGCAGTTACGCCGGGACAGCGAACAATGAGCAGTTCTTC
j_gene: TRBJ2-5; d_gene: TRBD1; v_gene: TRBV19; abundance: .; CDR3aa: CASSIPGQQTQYF; CDR3nt: TGTGCCAGTAGTATCCCGGGACAGCAGACCCAGTACTTC
j_gene: TRBJ2-2; d_gene: TRBD1; v_gene: TRBV19; abundance: many; CDR3aa: CASSILQGANTGELFF; CDR3nt: TGTGCCAGTAGTATTCTACAGGGGGCGAACACCGGGGAGCTGTTTTTT
j_gene: TRBJ2-3; d_gene: TRBD2; v_gene: TRBV18; abundance: .; CDR3aa: CASSPSSGGVTSTDTQYF; CDR3nt: TGTGCCAGCTCACCTTCTAGCGGGGGGGTCACTAGCACAGATACGCAGTATTTT
j_gene: TRBJ2-3; d_gene: .; v_gene: TRBV6-2/TRBV6-3; abundance: .; CDR3aa: CASSYEETSTDTQYF; CDR3nt: TGTGCCAGCAGTTACGAAGAAACTAGCACAGATACGCAGTATTTT
j_gene: TRBJ2-1; d_gene: TRBD2; v_gene: TRBV12-3/TRBV12-4; abundance: medium-sized; CDR3aa: CASSSWASGKGGEQFF; CDR3nt: TGTGCCAGCAGTTCCTGGGCTAGCGGGAAGGGGGGTGAGCAGTTCTTC
j_gene: TRBJ1-2; d_gene: TRBD1; v_gene: TRBV18; abundance: .; CDR3aa: CASSPGQENYGYTF; CDR3nt: TGTGCCAGCTCACCAGGACAGGAGAACTATGGCTACACCTTC
j_gene: TRBJ1-5; d_gene: .; v_gene: TRBV6-2/TRBV6-3; abundance: few; CDR3aa: CASSKNVDQPQHF; CDR3nt: TGTGCCAGCAGCAAGAACGTGGATCAGCCCCAGCATTTT
j_gene: TRBJ2-2; d_gene: .; v_gene: TRBV4-3; abundance: .; CDR3aa: CASSQDMKLFF; CDR3nt: TGCGCCAGCAGCCAAGATATGAAGCTGTTTTTT
j_gene: TRBJ2-2; d_gene: .; v_gene: TRBV6-2/TRBV6-3; abundance: .; CDR3aa: CASRGVANTGELFF; CDR3nt: TGTGCCAGCAGGGGGGTAGCCAACACCGGGGAGCTGTTTTTT
j_gene: TRBJ2-7; d_gene: TRBD1; v_gene: TRBV27; abundance: medium-sized; CDR3aa: CASSTNYRGSSYEQYF; CDR3nt: TGTGCCAGCAGTACCAACTACAGGGGGAGCTCCTACGAGCAGTACTTC
j_gene: TRBJ1-6; d_gene: .; v_gene: TRBV27; abundance: .; CDR3aa: CASSSREALTYNSPLHF; CDR3nt: TGTGCCAGCAGCTCCAGAGAGGCCCTGACTTATAATTCACCCCTCCACTTT
j_gene: TRBJ2-5; d_gene: TRBD1; v_gene: TRBV30; abundance: .; CDR3aa: CAWSRDRGPETQYF; CDR3nt: TGTGCCTGGAGCAGGGACAGGGGGCCGGAGACCCAGTACTTC
j_gene: TRBJ2-3; d_gene: .; v_gene: TRBV19; abundance: medium-sized; CDR3aa: CASSAQRLQGRDTQYF; CDR3nt: TGTGCCAGTAGTGCCCAGAGGTTGCAGGGTCGAGATACGCAGTATTTT
j_gene: TRBJ2-5; d_gene: .; v_gene: TRBV7-2; abundance: .; CDR3aa: CASTLKETQYF; CDR3nt: TGTGCCAGCACCCTAAAAGAGACCCAGTACTTC
j_gene: TRBJ1-4; d_gene: .; v_gene: TRBV10-3; abundance: .; CDR3aa: CAISESKGTNEKLFF; CDR3nt: TGTGCCATCAGTGAGTCGAAGGGAACTAATGAAAAACTGTTTTTT
j_gene: TRBJ2-7; d_gene: .; v_gene: TRBV6-5; abundance: .; CDR3aa: CASLDREGSYEQYF; CDR3nt: TGTGCCAGCTTGGACAGGGAGGGCTCCTACGAGCAGTACTTC
j_gene: TRBJ1-1; d_gene: .; v_gene: TRBV11-3; abundance: .; CDR3aa: CASSPPRSMNTEAFF; CDR3nt: TGTGCCAGCTCACCACCGAGGAGCATGAACACTGAAGCTTTCTTT
j_gene: TRBJ1-5; d_gene: TRBD1; v_gene: TRBV19; abundance: few; CDR3aa: CASADREDQPQHF; CDR3nt: TGTGCCAGTGCGGACAGGGAAGATCAGCCCCAGCATTTT
j_gene: TRBJ1-2; d_gene: .; v_gene: TRBV6-5; abundance: .; CDR3aa: CASSLETYLGGYTF; CDR3nt: TGTGCCAGCAGTCTAGAGACCTACCTTGGGGGCTACACCTTC
j_gene: TRBJ1-4; d_gene: .; v_gene: TRBV19; abundance: few; CDR3aa: CASSIAHSLGNEKLFF; CDR3nt: TGTGCCAGTAGTATAGCCCACAGCTTGGGGAATGAAAAACTGTTTTTT
j_gene: TRBJ2-5; d_gene: .; v_gene: TRBV29-1; abundance: .; CDR3aa: CSVDYIQETQYF; CDR3nt: TGCAGCGTTGATTACATCCAAGAGACCCAGTACTTC
j_gene: TRBJ1-2; d_gene: .; v_gene: TRBV10-3; abundance: .; CDR3aa: CAIEATQGYGYTF; CDR3nt: TGTGCCATCGAGGCCACACAAGGCTATGGCTACACCTTC
j_gene: TRBJ1-1; d_gene: TRBD1; v_gene: TRBV6-5; abundance: few; CDR3aa: CASSRDREKAFF; CDR3nt: TGTGCCAGCAGTCGGGACAGGGAAAAAGCTTTCTTT
j_gene: TRBJ2-6; d_gene: TRBD1; v_gene: TRBV6-4; abundance: .; CDR3aa: CASSPLQGSGANVLTF; CDR3nt: TGTGCCAGCAGTCCCCTACAGGGGTCTGGGGCCAACGTCCTGACTTTC
j_gene: TRBJ1-4; d_gene: TRBD1; v_gene: TRBV10-3; abundance: .; CDR3aa: CAIRGDRENEKLFF; CDR3nt: TGTGCCATCAGAGGGGACAGGGAAAATGAAAAACTGTTTTTT